A selection of T cell receptor beta chains follows, all from one sample in a study of T cells in Graves' hyperthyroidism and ophthalmopathy. Via MiXCR, TCRdb re-called the multiplex PCR reads, giving one row per CDR3 protein. The sample lists 370,000 or so distinct CDR3 sequences; less than 15% were seen once. The sequenced sample was blood. All receptors come from a man under 40 with Graves' hyperthyroidism that later progressed to Graves' ophthalmopathy. Both conserved end residues are part of each CDR3. The D gene is left open where the match is weak. A clone size is listed for some rows: how often the clone was seen (once, few, many), or a class if it is expanded.

clone_size,j_call,d_call,v_call,cdr3_nt,cdr3_aa
.,TRBJ1-1,.,TRBV5-4,TGTGCCGGGGGGGGTCCAGGGACTGAAGCTTTCTTT,CAGGGPGTEAFF
.,TRBJ2-5,.,TRBV15,TGTGCCACCAGCAGAGAACAGGGACAAGAGACCCAGTACTTC,CATSREQGQETQYF
.,TRBJ2-3,.,TRBV9,TGTGCCAGCAGCGTAGTGAGCACAGATACGCAGTATTTT,CASSVVSTDTQYF
.,TRBJ1-1,.,TRBV20-1,TGCAGTCTTTCGGGCAGGGAGAACACTGAAGCTTTCTTT,CSLSGRENTEAFF
many,TRBJ2-7,TRBD2,TRBV20-1,TGCAGTGCTAGAGATCCGGGGGGAGAGCAGTACTTC,CSARDPGGEQYF
many,TRBJ2-3,.,TRBV6-5,TGTGCCAGCAGTTACAGTATTTGGGACGATACGCAGTATTTT,CASSYSIWDDTQYF
many,TRBJ1-1,.,TRBV28,TGTGCCAGCAGTTTGGTTAGGGAGGGCACTGAAGCTTTCTTT,CASSLVREGTEAFF
many,TRBJ2-7,TRBD2,TRBV7-9,TGTGCCAGCAGTTGGACTAGCCGGGGTGGCTCCTACGAGCAGTACTTC,CASSWTSRGGSYEQYF
few,TRBJ2-2,.,TRBV11-2,TGTGCCAGCAGCCAAGATCTTGCTAAATTGAACACCGGGGAGCTGTTTTTT,CASSQDLAKLNTGELFF
many,TRBJ2-3,.,TRBV10-3,TGTGCCATCAGTCCCGGGACTAGCACAGATACGCAGTATTTT,CAISPGTSTDTQYF
many,TRBJ2-2,.,TRBV28,TGTGCCAGCAGTTTTCTCCAGCCGGGGTACGCCGGGGAGCTGTTTTTT,CASSFLQPGYAGELFF
.,TRBJ2-3,.,TRBV6-2/TRBV6-3,TGTGCCAGCAGTTACGCGGGCAGGGCTACAGATACGCAGTATTTT,CASSYAGRATDTQYF
.,TRBJ1-5,.,TRBV3-1,TGTGCCAGCAGCCAAGATCTAGAACAGCCCCAGCATTTT,CASSQDLEQPQHF
many,TRBJ1-2,.,TRBV7-2,TGTGCCAGCAGCTTAGCCTTCGGGGTTTTGAGTGGTGGCTACACCTTC,CASSLAFGVLSGGYTF
.,TRBJ1-1,.,TRBV18,TGTGCCAGCTCCCCGGCAACGGGGGGGGAAGCTTTCTTT,CASSPATGGEAFF
many,TRBJ1-2,TRBD1,TRBV7-3,TGTGCCAGCAGCTTAGGGCCAGGGGGATTGTATGGCTACACCTTC,CASSLGPGGLYGYTF
many,TRBJ1-5,.,TRBV30,TGTGCCTGGAGTGTACCCGGGGGCTTAAATCAGCCCCAGCATTTT,CAWSVPGGLNQPQHF
.,TRBJ2-7,TRBD1,TRBV5-1,TGCGCCAGCAGCTTCGCAAGTTTCACCGGGACAGGGTACTACGAGCAGTACTTC,CASSFASFTGTGYYEQYF
.,TRBJ2-1,.,TRBV7-8,TGTGCCAGCAGCTTGGGCCCGTGGGTGCCCTACAATGAGCAGTTCTTC,CASSLGPWVPYNEQFF
many,TRBJ1-3,.,TRBV10-3,TGTGCCACCCGGACGGAAATGGGGGGAAACACCACATATTTT,CATRTEMGGNTTYF
.,TRBJ1-1,TRBD1,TRBV14,TGTGCCAGCAGCCAAGACACCCGGGACAGGGCCACTGAAGCTTTCTTT,CASSQDTRDRATEAFF
many,TRBJ1-6,.,TRBV20-1,TGCAGTGCTACCTCCTACGGTTCACCCCTCCACTTT,CSATSYGSPLHF
.,TRBJ2-5,TRBD1,TRBV2,TGTGCCAGCAAGGGACAGGTCCGGGAGACCCAGTACTTC,CASKGQVRETQYF
many,TRBJ2-7,.,TRBV7-2,TGTGCCAGCAGCTTTGGGAGGACTGGCCATTACGAGCAGTACTTC,CASSFGRTGHYEQYF
.,TRBJ2-7,.,TRBV4-1,TGCGCCAGCAGCCAGAAACAGGGACCCTCCTACGAGCAGTACTTC,CASSQKQGPSYEQYF
many,TRBJ1-1,.,TRBV28,TGTGCCAGCAGTTTACTTATCGTCCTCCGGGACCTGAACACTGAAGCTTTCTTT,CASSLLIVLRDLNTEAFF
.,TRBJ1-1,.,TRBV11-3,TGTGCCAGCAGCTTACAGGGCTGGAACACTGAAGCTTTCTTT,CASSLQGWNTEAFF
few,TRBJ1-3,.,TRBV30,TGTGCCTGGGGAGGTTTTGGAAACACCATATATTTT,CAWGGFGNTIYF
many,TRBJ2-5,TRBD2,TRBV9,TGTGCCAGCAGCGTATCTAGCGGGGGGCTCCAAGAGACCCAGTACTTC,CASSVSSGGLQETQYF
.,TRBJ1-1,.,TRBV7-6,TGTGCCAGCAGCTTATGGCACCATGATGGGGGAAACACTGAAGCTTTCTTT,CASSLWHHDGGNTEAFF
.,TRBJ2-5,TRBD2,TRBV11-2,TGTGCCAACAGCTCCCTACTAGCGGGGGGTCAAGAGACCCAGTACTTC,CANSSLLAGGQETQYF
many,TRBJ1-1,TRBD1,TRBV7-2,TGTGCCAGCAGCTGGGACAGGGAGAACACTGAAGCTTTCTTT,CASSWDRENTEAFF
many,TRBJ1-1,.,TRBV28,TGTGCCAGCAGTTTAACCGGCTTGTGGCAAGGAAACACTGAAGCTTTCTTT,CASSLTGLWQGNTEAFF
many,TRBJ1-6,.,TRBV28,TGTGCCAGCAGTTTACAGGCCAGCGATTATAATTCACCCCTCCACTTT,CASSLQASDYNSPLHF
.,TRBJ2-5,.,TRBV4-1,TGCGCCAGCAGCCACGCGGGCACGGGGCCTTTACAAGAGACCCAGTACTTC,CASSHAGTGPLQETQYF
many,TRBJ1-2,TRBD1,TRBV6-1,TGTGCCAGCAGAGACGGAGGGGGCCTGTGGTCGGGCTACACCTTC,CASRDGGGLWSGYTF
few,TRBJ2-5,.,TRBV24-1,TGTGCCACCAGTGAGCCTACAGGGAGGGGGACCCAGTACTTC,CATSEPTGRGTQYF
few,TRBJ2-1,.,TRBV20-1,TGCAGTGCTCCCCGCCCCCTCTCCTACAATGAGCAGTTCTTC,CSAPRPLSYNEQFF
many,TRBJ1-6,.,TRBV6-5,TGTGCCAGCAGTTACTCTTTCCCGGGCTATAATTCACCCCTCCACTTT,CASSYSFPGYNSPLHF
many,TRBJ2-7,.,TRBV6-6,TGTGCCAGCAGTTACTCGGGGGTGGGATCTTACGAGCAGTACTTC,CASSYSGVGSYEQYF
.,TRBJ1-6,TRBD1,TRBV7-9,TGTGCCGGCGCCCCGGGACAGGGGTCTTCACCCCTCCACTTT,CAGAPGQGSSPLHF
many,TRBJ1-1,.,TRBV12-3/TRBV12-4,TGTGCCAGCAGTGACCAATGGGCTGAAGCTTTCTTT,CASSDQWAEAFF
few,TRBJ1-3,.,TRBV4-1,TGCGCCAGCAGCCAAGAGGGCGGGGATCCCTCTGGAAACACCATATATTTT,CASSQEGGDPSGNTIYF
few,TRBJ2-2,TRBD1,TRBV27,TGTGCCAGCAGTAAAAGGACAGGGGGGTCCGGGGAGCTGTTTTTT,CASSKRTGGSGELFF
many,TRBJ2-7,.,TRBV7-8,TGTGCCAGCAGCTTAGCAGGGACTCTCGCCCACGAGCAGTACTTC,CASSLAGTLAHEQYF
few,TRBJ2-5,TRBD2,TRBV19,TGTGCCAGTAGTAGCGGGGGGAAAGAGACCCAGTACTTC,CASSSGGKETQYF